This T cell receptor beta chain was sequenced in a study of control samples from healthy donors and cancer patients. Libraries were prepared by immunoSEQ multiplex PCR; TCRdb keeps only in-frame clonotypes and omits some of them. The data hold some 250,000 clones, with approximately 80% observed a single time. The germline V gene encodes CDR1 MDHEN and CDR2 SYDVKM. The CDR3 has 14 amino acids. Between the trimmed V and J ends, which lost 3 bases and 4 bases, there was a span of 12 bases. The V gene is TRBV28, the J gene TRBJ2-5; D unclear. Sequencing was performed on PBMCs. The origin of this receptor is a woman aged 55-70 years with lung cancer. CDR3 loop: CASSFPHSRETQYF. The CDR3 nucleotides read TGTGCCAGCAGTTTCCCCCACAGCCGAGAGACCCAGTACTTC.